Listed below are T cell receptor beta chains from one sample, sequenced in a study of cytomegalovirus exposure and HLA in healthy donors. The assay was immunoSEQ multiplex PCR, and TCRdb's table has in-frame clones only and misses some. The table records roughly 34,000 clones, about 70% of them present only once. Sample: PBMCs. The receptors originated from a man under 40 in good health and CMV-seronegative. Each CDR3 is given with its conserved first and last residue. Each record gives: J gene, clone size, D gene, V gene, CDR3 DNA, CDR3 protein. A D gene is named only where the DNA matches it firmly. For some rows the clone size is stated as once, few or many, or as a class when expanded; others skip it.

j_call: TRBJ2-5; clone_size: once; d_call: TRBD1; v_call: TRBV6-5; cdr3_nt: TGTGCCAGCAGCCACACAGGGGTGTCCGCAGAGACCCAGTACTTC; cdr3_aa: CASSHTGVSAETQYF
j_call: TRBJ2-7; clone_size: -; d_call: TRBD2; v_call: TRBV10-3; cdr3_nt: TGTGCCATCTGGGGTGGGGGGGGGACCTACGAGCAGTACTTC; cdr3_aa: CAIWGGGGTYEQYF
j_call: TRBJ2-3; clone_size: -; d_call: -; v_call: TRBV15; cdr3_nt: TGTGCCACCAGCAACAGACCAGCTCCAGATACGCAGTATTTT; cdr3_aa: CATSNRPAPDTQYF
j_call: TRBJ1-5; clone_size: -; d_call: -; v_call: TRBV7-8; cdr3_nt: TGTGCCAGCAGCCCCTATAGCAATCAGCCCCAGCATTTT; cdr3_aa: CASSPYSNQPQHF
j_call: TRBJ1-6; clone_size: -; d_call: -; v_call: TRBV15; cdr3_nt: TGTGCCACCAGCCCGGGGAGGGGCGATAATTCACCCCTCCACTTT; cdr3_aa: CATSPGRGDNSPLHF
j_call: TRBJ1-5; clone_size: -; d_call: TRBD1; v_call: TRBV6-1; cdr3_nt: TGTGCCAGCAGTGAAGCTTGGACAGGCCAAAATCAGCCCCAGCATTTT; cdr3_aa: CASSEAWTGQNQPQHF
j_call: TRBJ1-1; clone_size: -; d_call: -; v_call: TRBV28; cdr3_nt: TGTGCCAGCACCCTGGACAATCGGAACACTGAAGCTTTCTTT; cdr3_aa: CASTLDNRNTEAFF
j_call: TRBJ1-1; clone_size: -; d_call: -; v_call: TRBV28; cdr3_nt: TGTGCCAGCAGCCTTCAAATCACAAACACTGAAGCTTTCTTT; cdr3_aa: CASSLQITNTEAFF
j_call: TRBJ1-5; clone_size: -; d_call: -; v_call: TRBV28; cdr3_nt: TGTGCCAGCAGTGCGGGGGGGAGCAATCAGCCCCAGCATTTT; cdr3_aa: CASSAGGSNQPQHF
j_call: TRBJ2-3; clone_size: -; d_call: TRBD1; v_call: TRBV6-5; cdr3_nt: TGTGCCAGCAGGTCGGGACAGGACACAGATACGCAGTATTTT; cdr3_aa: CASRSGQDTDTQYF
j_call: TRBJ2-3; clone_size: -; d_call: TRBD2; v_call: TRBV6-1; cdr3_nt: TGTGCCAGCAGTGAAGCGGCTAGCGGGGTAACCACAGATACGCAGTATTTT; cdr3_aa: CASSEAASGVTTDTQYF
j_call: TRBJ1-4; clone_size: -; d_call: -; v_call: TRBV29-1; cdr3_nt: TGCAGCGCAAGAGAGGGAAATGAAAAACTGTTTTTT; cdr3_aa: CSAREGNEKLFF
j_call: TRBJ2-7; clone_size: few; d_call: -; v_call: TRBV5-6; cdr3_nt: TGTGCCAGCCAAGTGGGGCCGGGACTTCTATACGAGCAGTACTTC; cdr3_aa: CASQVGPGLLYEQYF
j_call: TRBJ2-1; clone_size: -; d_call: -; v_call: TRBV5-8; cdr3_nt: TGTGCCTCTCAGACGGGGTTGAATGAGCAGTTCTTC; cdr3_aa: CASQTGLNEQFF
j_call: TRBJ2-7; clone_size: -; d_call: TRBD2; v_call: TRBV14; cdr3_nt: TGTGCCAGCAGCCCTTTCCTTGAGAGCGGGAGGATCCACGAGCAGTACTTC; cdr3_aa: CASSPFLESGRIHEQYF
j_call: TRBJ2-5; clone_size: -; d_call: -; v_call: TRBV28; cdr3_nt: TGTGCCAGCAGTTTTCAGTGGGAGACCCAGTACTTC; cdr3_aa: CASSFQWETQYF
j_call: TRBJ1-1; clone_size: -; d_call: TRBD1; v_call: TRBV5-4; cdr3_nt: TGTGCCAGCAGACCCGACAGGGCTGTCGGTGGCACTGAAGCTTTCTTT; cdr3_aa: CASRPDRAVGGTEAFF
j_call: TRBJ1-1; clone_size: -; d_call: -; v_call: TRBV7-2; cdr3_nt: TGTGCCAGCAGCTTACTACAGAGGAACACTGAAGCTTTCTTT; cdr3_aa: CASSLLQRNTEAFF
j_call: TRBJ1-2; clone_size: once; d_call: -; v_call: TRBV20-1; cdr3_nt: TGCAGTGCTAGAGACTTCTATGGCTACACCTTC; cdr3_aa: CSARDFYGYTF
j_call: TRBJ1-5; clone_size: -; d_call: -; v_call: TRBV4-1; cdr3_nt: TGCGCCAGCAGCCACCCTCCGGCAGGTAGCAATCAGCCCCAGCATTTT; cdr3_aa: CASSHPPAGSNQPQHF
j_call: TRBJ1-1; clone_size: -; d_call: -; v_call: TRBV28; cdr3_nt: TGTGCCAGCAGTTTAGCCGGGGGGTTAGGGACTGAAGCTTTCTTT; cdr3_aa: CASSLAGGLGTEAFF
j_call: TRBJ2-1; clone_size: medium-sized; d_call: TRBD2; v_call: TRBV19; cdr3_nt: TGTGCCAGTAGTACACTAGCGGGGGACTACAATGAGCAGTTCTTC; cdr3_aa: CASSTLAGDYNEQFF
j_call: TRBJ1-2; clone_size: -; d_call: -; v_call: TRBV5-1; cdr3_nt: TGCGCCAGCAGCCCCCCGGGGGACTATGGCTACACCTTC; cdr3_aa: CASSPPGDYGYTF
j_call: TRBJ1-1; clone_size: -; d_call: TRBD1; v_call: TRBV18; cdr3_nt: TGTGCCAGCTCACCAGAGGGACAGGGGACGGCTTTCTTT; cdr3_aa: CASSPEGQGTAFF
j_call: TRBJ2-7; clone_size: -; d_call: -; v_call: TRBV6-5; cdr3_nt: TGTGCCAGCAGTCCCCTGGGGGGGGCCGGTGAGCAGTACTTC; cdr3_aa: CASSPLGGAGEQYF
j_call: TRBJ1-1; clone_size: -; d_call: -; v_call: TRBV5-4; cdr3_nt: TGTGCCAGCAGCTTTCTAGCCACTGAAGCTTTCTTT; cdr3_aa: CASSFLATEAFF
j_call: TRBJ1-2; clone_size: -; d_call: -; v_call: TRBV7-8; cdr3_nt: TGTGCCAGCAGCTTAGGGGTTACAGTGTGGTACACCTTC; cdr3_aa: CASSLGVTVWYTF
j_call: TRBJ2-5; clone_size: few; d_call: TRBD2; v_call: TRBV7-2; cdr3_nt: TGTGCCAGCAGTCCAGCGGCGCGGGGGGAGACCCAGTACTTC; cdr3_aa: CASSPAARGETQYF
j_call: TRBJ2-2; clone_size: -; d_call: TRBD1; v_call: TRBV7-9; cdr3_nt: TGTGCCAGCAGCCCCAACGGACAGGGGACCCCCACCGGGGAGCTGTTTTTT; cdr3_aa: CASSPNGQGTPTGELFF
j_call: TRBJ1-5; clone_size: -; d_call: TRBD1; v_call: TRBV6-1; cdr3_nt: TGTGCCAGCAGGGAACAGGACAGGCTTTATAGCAATCAGCCCCAGCATTTT; cdr3_aa: CASREQDRLYSNQPQHF
j_call: TRBJ1-1; clone_size: -; d_call: -; v_call: TRBV28; cdr3_nt: TGTGCCAGCAGGCAGGGATTCACTGAAGCTTTCTTT; cdr3_aa: CASRQGFTEAFF
j_call: TRBJ1-5; clone_size: once; d_call: -; v_call: TRBV2; cdr3_nt: TGTGCCAGCAGTGTCCTCGGGGGAGGCAATCAGCCCCAGCATTTT; cdr3_aa: CASSVLGGGNQPQHF
j_call: TRBJ1-5; clone_size: -; d_call: -; v_call: TRBV6-6; cdr3_nt: TGTGCCAGCAGTTATCAGCCAGGGATTCAGCCCCAGCATTTT; cdr3_aa: CASSYQPGIQPQHF
j_call: TRBJ2-1; clone_size: -; d_call: TRBD2; v_call: TRBV29-1; cdr3_nt: TGCAGCGTCCGAGCGGGAGGGCCGATAAATGAGCAGTTCTTC; cdr3_aa: CSVRAGGPINEQFF
j_call: TRBJ2-3; clone_size: -; d_call: -; v_call: TRBV25-1; cdr3_nt: TGTGCCAGCAGCGCCTGGGGAGGCGGGGATACGCAGTATTTT; cdr3_aa: CASSAWGGGDTQYF
j_call: TRBJ2-3; clone_size: -; d_call: TRBD2; v_call: TRBV4-2; cdr3_nt: TGTGCCAGCAGCCAAGTGGGGACTAGCCGACAAGATACGCAGTATTTT; cdr3_aa: CASSQVGTSRQDTQYF
j_call: TRBJ1-1; clone_size: -; d_call: -; v_call: TRBV28; cdr3_nt: TGTGCCAGCGGGTCGGCAGGCAGCCTCGGTGAGAACACTGAAGCTTTCTTT; cdr3_aa: CASGSAGSLGENTEAFF
j_call: TRBJ2-7; clone_size: -; d_call: -; v_call: TRBV6-5; cdr3_nt: TGTGCCAGCAGTGCGGGACGGGGCACCTACGAGCAGTACTTC; cdr3_aa: CASSAGRGTYEQYF
j_call: TRBJ2-7; clone_size: -; d_call: TRBD1; v_call: TRBV7-8; cdr3_nt: TGTGCCAGCAGCATCGACGGACAGGGGGCGGACGAGCAGTACTTC; cdr3_aa: CASSIDGQGADEQYF
j_call: TRBJ2-1; clone_size: -; d_call: -; v_call: TRBV11-2; cdr3_nt: TGTGCCAGCAGCTCTTACAGCAATGAGCAGTTCTTC; cdr3_aa: CASSSYSNEQFF
j_call: TRBJ2-5; clone_size: -; d_call: TRBD2; v_call: TRBV29-1; cdr3_nt: TGCAGCGTTGAGGTCGGGACTAGCGTCCAGGAGACCCAGTACTTC; cdr3_aa: CSVEVGTSVQETQYF
j_call: TRBJ1-1; clone_size: -; d_call: -; v_call: TRBV9; cdr3_nt: TGTGCCAGCAGCGCACCCCCCACAGCGAACACTGAAGCTTTCTTT; cdr3_aa: CASSAPPTANTEAFF
j_call: TRBJ1-1; clone_size: -; d_call: -; v_call: TRBV4-3; cdr3_nt: TGCGCCAGCAGCCAAGATAATGGAGCCCCGGGCACTGAAGCTTTCTTT; cdr3_aa: CASSQDNGAPGTEAFF
j_call: TRBJ2-4; clone_size: -; d_call: -; v_call: TRBV6-5; cdr3_nt: TGTGCCAGCAGTTGGGGCTCCCCAAGAACGAGTATTCAGTACTTC; cdr3_aa: CASSWGSPRTSIQYF
j_call: TRBJ2-7; clone_size: -; d_call: -; v_call: TRBV6-5; cdr3_nt: TGTGCCAGCAGCCACTCCTTGAATCTGTTTTTC; cdr3_aa: CASSHSLNLFF
j_call: TRBJ1-1; clone_size: -; d_call: -; v_call: TRBV6-1; cdr3_nt: TGTGCCAGCAGTGATGGAGAGAACACTGAAGCTTTCTTT; cdr3_aa: CASSDGENTEAFF
j_call: TRBJ1-4; clone_size: few; d_call: -; v_call: TRBV5-1; cdr3_nt: TGCGCCAGCAGCCTAGCGGGAGGGACTAATGAAAAACTGTTTTTT; cdr3_aa: CASSLAGGTNEKLFF